Listed below are T cell receptor beta chains from one sample, sequenced in a study of blood T cell repertoires in COVID-19. Measured with immunoSEQ multiplex PCR; TCRdb has only the in-frame clones, and not every one. This sample carries over 200,000 clones, 85% to 90% of them seen once, and the ten largest clones take roughly 2.6%. Material: peripheral blood. These receptors all stem from a woman between 55 and 75 years old with acute or convalescent COVID-19. Each CDR3 is given with its conserved first and last residue. D genes are given only for firm matches. Not all rows give a size; the values are once, few, many and, for expanded clones, a class.

CDR3	DNA	J	D	V	size
CASGPGSWSKYF	TGTGCCAGCGGGCCGGGGTCCTGGTCTAAGTACTTC	TRBJ2-4	-	TRBV18	-
CASSLGGANYGYTF	TGTGCCAGTAGTCTCGGGGGGGCCAACTATGGCTACACCTTC	TRBJ1-2	-	TRBV19	-
CAWSKQNTQYF	TGTGCCTGGAGTAAGCAAAATACGCAGTATTTT	TRBJ2-3	-	TRBV30	-
CASSLGQGASYEQYF	TGTGCCAGCAGCTTGGGACAGGGGGCTTCCTACGAGCAGTACTTC	TRBJ2-7	TRBD1	TRBV5-4	-
CASTHSYTEAFF	TGTGCCAGCACCCACAGTTACACTGAAGCTTTCTTT	TRBJ1-1	-	TRBV6-5	-
CASSSGQGETQYF	TGTGCCAGCAGCTCCGGACAGGGCGAGACCCAGTACTTC	TRBJ2-5	TRBD1	TRBV7-3	-
CAWAAGGFHEQYF	TGTGCCTGGGCAGCGGGGGGGTTCCACGAGCAGTACTTC	TRBJ2-7	TRBD2	TRBV30	-
CASSSGLVVEQYF	TGTGCCAGCAGCTCGGGACTAGTTGTCGAGCAGTACTTC	TRBJ2-7	TRBD2	TRBV11-2	once
CSVADETSTDTQYF	TGCAGCGTTGCCGACGAGACTAGCACAGATACGCAGTATTTT	TRBJ2-3	-	TRBV29-1	-
CASSFRGSEQFF	TGTGCCAGCAGTTTTAGGGGCAGTGAGCAGTTCTTC	TRBJ2-1	-	TRBV12-3/TRBV12-4	-
CASSPRQGQGANEQFF	TGTGCCAGCAGCCCTCGGCAGGGACAGGGGGCCAATGAGCAGTTCTTC	TRBJ2-1	TRBD1	TRBV4-2	-
CASSFSGQGFYEQYF	TGTGCCAGCAGCTTCTCGGGACAGGGGTTTTACGAGCAGTACTTC	TRBJ2-7	TRBD1	TRBV11-2	once
CASSSLAGDRTEQFF	TGTGCCAGCTCATCACTAGCGGGAGACAGGACTGAGCAGTTCTTC	TRBJ2-1	TRBD2	TRBV18	once
CASSARDRAWDNSPLHF	TGTGCCAGCAGCGCCCGGGACAGGGCTTGGGATAATTCACCCCTCCACTTT	TRBJ1-6	TRBD1	TRBV14	once
CATSRIRTGGIEAFF	TGTGCCACCAGCAGAATTAGGACAGGGGGAATTGAAGCTTTCTTT	TRBJ1-1	TRBD1	TRBV15	-
CASSQERRRETQYF	TGTGCCAGCAGCCAAGAGAGGAGGAGAGAGACCCAGTACTTC	TRBJ2-5	-	TRBV14	-
CASSLSYQGGNQPQHF	TGTGCCAGCAGTTTATCGTATCAGGGGGGCAATCAGCCCCAGCATTTT	TRBJ1-5	TRBD1	TRBV27	-
CSTRTGRETQYF	TGCAGCACCCGCACAGGGAGAGAGACCCAGTACTTC	TRBJ2-5	-	TRBV29-1	-
CASRGTNEKLFF	TGTGCCAGCAGGGGAACTAATGAAAAACTGTTTTTT	TRBJ1-4	-	TRBV19	-
CAISESKVRSSNQPQHF	TGTGCCATCAGTGAGTCGAAAGTCAGGTCCAGCAATCAGCCCCAGCATTTT	TRBJ1-5	-	TRBV10-3	few
CASGLVPPQGAYNEQFF	TGTGCTAGTGGTTTGGTACCTCCACAGGGAGCCTACAATGAGCAGTTCTTC	TRBJ2-1	-	TRBV12-5	-
CASSLSRTYRGINEKLFF	TGTGCCAGCAGCTTGTCGAGAACGTACAGGGGAATTAATGAAAAACTGTTTTTT	TRBJ1-4	TRBD1	TRBV7-6	-
CASRWNFFAGVAFF	TGTGCCAGCAGGTGGAATTTCTTCGCAGGTGTAGCTTTCTTT	TRBJ1-1	-	TRBV28	few
CASSQRRGRTEAFF	TGTGCCAGCAGCCAACGCAGGGGGCGAACTGAAGCTTTCTTT	TRBJ1-1	TRBD1	TRBV14	-
CASSVDRGEQETQYF	TGCGCCAGCAGCGTGGACAGGGGAGAGCAAGAGACCCAGTACTTC	TRBJ2-5	TRBD1	TRBV5-1	-
CASSPLNRGSNEQFF	TGTGCCAGCTCACCTTTAAACAGGGGATCGAATGAGCAGTTCTTC	TRBJ2-1	TRBD1	TRBV18	few
CASSAGTGNSPLHF	TGTGCCAGCAGTGCCGGGACAGGAAATTCACCCCTCCACTTT	TRBJ1-6	TRBD1	TRBV6-4	once
CASSYSEGLDEKLFF	TGTGCCAGCAGTTACTCGGAGGGGTTGGATGAAAAACTGTTTTTT	TRBJ1-4	-	TRBV6-5	-
CASSPAGGSTEAFF	TGTGCCAGCTCACCCGCAGGGGGGTCCACTGAAGCTTTCTTT	TRBJ1-1	TRBD1	TRBV18	-
CASSYRGGTGGYTF	TGTGCCAGCAGTTACCGGGGGGGGACGGGTGGCTACACCTTC	TRBJ1-2	-	TRBV6-5	once
CASSGSAGVNTEAFF	TGCGCCAGCAGCGGCTCAGCAGGGGTGAACACTGAAGCTTTCTTT	TRBJ1-1	-	TRBV5-1	-
CASSHQAGGIQETQYF	TGTGCCAGCAGCCACCAAGCGGGAGGGATACAAGAGACCCAGTACTTC	TRBJ2-5	TRBD2	TRBV7-6	-
CASSLDGVETQYF	TGTGCCAGCAGCTTGGACGGGGTGGAGACCCAGTACTTC	TRBJ2-5	-	TRBV5-4	-
CASSILAGLNEQFF	TGTGCCAGTAGTATACTAGCGGGACTCAATGAGCAGTTCTTC	TRBJ2-1	TRBD2	TRBV19	-
CAGALDRGEQYF	TGTGCCGGCGCCCTAGACAGGGGCGAGCAGTACTTC	TRBJ2-7	TRBD1	TRBV30	-
CATLGQPFYGYTF	TGTGCCACCCTGGGACAGCCCTTCTATGGCTACACCTTC	TRBJ1-2	TRBD1	TRBV28	-
CASSYSDRSNQPQHF	TGTGCCAGCAGTTACTCCGACAGGAGCAATCAGCCCCAGCATTTT	TRBJ1-5	-	TRBV6-5	-
CASSEAAGSNPYGYTF	TGTGCCAGCAGTGAAGCAGCGGGCTCGAACCCGTATGGCTACACCTTC	TRBJ1-2	-	TRBV2	-
CASTSLTGGREKLFF	TGTGCCAGCACTTCTCTGACAGGGGGCAGGGAAAAACTGTTTTTT	TRBJ1-4	TRBD1	TRBV2	-
CASSYTGGAEKLFF	TGCGCCAGCAGCTACACAGGGGGCGCGGAAAAACTGTTTTTT	TRBJ1-4	TRBD1	TRBV5-1	-